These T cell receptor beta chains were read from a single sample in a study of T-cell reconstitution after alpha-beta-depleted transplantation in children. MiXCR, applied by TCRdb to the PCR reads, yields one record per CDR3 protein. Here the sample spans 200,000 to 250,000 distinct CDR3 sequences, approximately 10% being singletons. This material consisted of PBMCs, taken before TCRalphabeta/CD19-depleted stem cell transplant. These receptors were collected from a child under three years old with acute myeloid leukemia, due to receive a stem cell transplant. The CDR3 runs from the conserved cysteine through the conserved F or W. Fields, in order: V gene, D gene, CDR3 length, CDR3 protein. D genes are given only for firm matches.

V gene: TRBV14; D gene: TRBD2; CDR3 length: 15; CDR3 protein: CASSQVAGATGELFF
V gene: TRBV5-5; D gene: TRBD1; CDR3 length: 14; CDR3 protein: CASSSGQGADTQYF
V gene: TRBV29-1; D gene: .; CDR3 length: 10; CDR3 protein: CSEGPKPHTF
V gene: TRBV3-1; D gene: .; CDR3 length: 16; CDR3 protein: CASSQDVIHSGNTIYF
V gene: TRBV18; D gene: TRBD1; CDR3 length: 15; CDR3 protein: CASSPTQGINQPQHF
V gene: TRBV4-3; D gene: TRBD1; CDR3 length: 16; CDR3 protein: CASSLQTGGLDNEQFF
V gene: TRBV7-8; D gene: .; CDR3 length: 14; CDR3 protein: CASSRHSSTDTQYF
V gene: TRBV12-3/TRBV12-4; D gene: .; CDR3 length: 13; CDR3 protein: CASSLAGYDEQFF
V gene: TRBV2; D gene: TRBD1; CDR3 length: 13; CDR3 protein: CATEGQTNTEAFF
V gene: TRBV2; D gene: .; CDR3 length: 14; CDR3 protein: CASSEQAGDQPQHF
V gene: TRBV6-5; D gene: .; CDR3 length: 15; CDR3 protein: CASSSPPAQGETQYF
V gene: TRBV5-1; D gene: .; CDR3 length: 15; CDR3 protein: CASSAEGLHNYGYTF
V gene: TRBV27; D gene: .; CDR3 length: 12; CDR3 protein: CAQETDNSPLHF
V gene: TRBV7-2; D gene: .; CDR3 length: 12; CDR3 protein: CASSFAGNTIYF
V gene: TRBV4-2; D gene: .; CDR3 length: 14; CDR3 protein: CASSPGPLSYEQYF
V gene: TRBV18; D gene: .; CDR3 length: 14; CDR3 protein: CASSRLDADTEAFF
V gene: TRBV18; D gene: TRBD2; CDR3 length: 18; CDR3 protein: CASSPQILAGRSSYEQYF
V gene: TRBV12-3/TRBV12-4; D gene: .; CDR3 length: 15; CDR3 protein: CASSFLSGTNYGYTF
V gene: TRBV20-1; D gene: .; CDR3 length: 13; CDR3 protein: CSARDFGNQPRDF
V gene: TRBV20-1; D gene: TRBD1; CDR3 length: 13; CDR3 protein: CSATYRGNQPQHF
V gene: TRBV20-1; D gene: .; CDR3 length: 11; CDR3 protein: CSARRYSALHF
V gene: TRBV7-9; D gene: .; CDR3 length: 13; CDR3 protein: CASSLGVGTEAFF
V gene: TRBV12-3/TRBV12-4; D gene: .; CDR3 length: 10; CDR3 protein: CASRAYEQYF
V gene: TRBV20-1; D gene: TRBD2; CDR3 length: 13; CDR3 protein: CSALAGGPYEQYF
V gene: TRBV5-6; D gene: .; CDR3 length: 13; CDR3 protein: CASSLEQNYGYTF
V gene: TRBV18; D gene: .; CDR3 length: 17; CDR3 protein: CASSLTPGTTPRETQYF
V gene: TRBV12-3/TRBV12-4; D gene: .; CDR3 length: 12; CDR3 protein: CASSLVSGVRTF
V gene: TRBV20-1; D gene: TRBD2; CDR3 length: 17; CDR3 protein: CSARDFSGRRAYNEQFF
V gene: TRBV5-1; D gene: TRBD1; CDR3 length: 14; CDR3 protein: CASSSGTGFEKLFF
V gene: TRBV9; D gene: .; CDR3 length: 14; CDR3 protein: CASSVGGLEETQYF
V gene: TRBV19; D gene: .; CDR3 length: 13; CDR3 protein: CASSIFQNTEAFF
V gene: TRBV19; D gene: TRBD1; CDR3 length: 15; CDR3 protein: CASSTGQVSYNEQFF
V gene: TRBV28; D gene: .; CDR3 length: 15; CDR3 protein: CASSTGGEHNSPLHF
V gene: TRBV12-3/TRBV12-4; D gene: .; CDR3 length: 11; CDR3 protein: CASTRAGELFF
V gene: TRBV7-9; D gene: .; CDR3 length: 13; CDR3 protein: CASSLSRFNEQYF
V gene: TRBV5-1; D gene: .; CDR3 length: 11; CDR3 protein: CASSLGDTQYF
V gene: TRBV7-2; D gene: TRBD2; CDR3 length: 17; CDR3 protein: CASSLMVLAGGYNEQFF
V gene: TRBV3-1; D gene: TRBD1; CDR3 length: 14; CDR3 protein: CASMGQANTGELFF
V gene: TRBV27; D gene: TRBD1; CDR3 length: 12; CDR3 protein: CASSLGTGVAFF
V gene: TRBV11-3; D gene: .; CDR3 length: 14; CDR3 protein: CASSPPSSTGELFF
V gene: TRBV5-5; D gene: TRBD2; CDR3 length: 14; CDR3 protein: CASNPSGLAVEQFF
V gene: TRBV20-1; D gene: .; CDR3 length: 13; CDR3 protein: CSARGRWAGELFF
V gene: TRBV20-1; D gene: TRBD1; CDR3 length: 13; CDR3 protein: CSASSDRVAGYTF
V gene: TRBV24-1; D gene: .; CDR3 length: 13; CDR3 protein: CATTDPHHNEQFF
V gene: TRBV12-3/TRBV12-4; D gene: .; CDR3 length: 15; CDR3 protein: CASPKGGAASYEQYF
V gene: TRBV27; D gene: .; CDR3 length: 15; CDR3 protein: CASSLSPGATDTQYF
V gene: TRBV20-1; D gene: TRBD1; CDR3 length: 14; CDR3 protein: CSASEDRGHQPQHF